The 10 T cell receptor beta chains listed next were all sequenced from one sample in a study of vaccination and CD4 T cells after COVID-19. Treatment defined: roughly 11-day PBMC culture with coronavirus spike peptide pools or control peptides (ViraFEST assay). Their antigens are not known. With the Oncomine TCR Beta short-read assay, DNA from cultured CD4+ T cells was sequenced. TCRdb reprocessed the PCR reads via MiXCR and lists one record per CDR3 protein. The repertoire includes about 27,000 distinct CDR3 sequences, approximately 62% of them detected once, and 17% sits in the top ten. The sequencing here drew on CD4+ T cells from blood, cultured in vitro, taken after SARS-CoV-2 vaccination. These receptors were taken from a human donor who received a COVID-19 vaccine.

The rearrangement joins TRBV6-1 to TRBJ1-1, with TRBD1 identical over 10 bases. With V trimmed by 6 bases and J by 4 bases, 11 bases remained unmatched. This CDR3 contains 16 residues. Germline lookup yields CDR1 MNHNS and CDR2 SASEGT. The CDR3 coding sequence is TGTGCCAGCAGCCTAAGGGACAGGGGAGAGGGCACTGAAGCTTTCTTT. Residues: CASSLRDRGEGTEAFF.

The chain couples TRBV2 to TRBJ2-5, with D maybe TRBD2 (5 bases). The CDR3 runs to 15 residues. CDR1 is SNHLY and CDR2 is FYNNEI in the germline V gene. V was clipped by 7 bases and J by 1 base, with 16 bases between them. CDR3 sequence reads: CASNSYGRGQETQYF. CDR3 coding DNA: TGTGCCAGCAACTCCTATGGGAGAGGCCAAGAGACCCAGTACTTC.

This clonotype was counted only a few times. The chain couples TRBV20-1 to TRBJ1-6; 8 nucleotides agree with TRBD1. With V trimmed by 1 base and J by 9 bases, 23 bases remained unmatched. In germline, CDR1 is DFQATT, CDR2 SNEGSKA (reference sequence). The CDR3 length is 20 residues. In nucleotides, the CDR3 is TGCAGTGCTAGAGTTGGTTTGGGCAGGGGGCTACCCCTTTCTAGTTCACCCCTCCACTTT. Its protein is CSARVGLGRGLPLSSSPLHF.

This clonotype was counted only a few times. This chain connects TRBV19 to TRBJ2-3; D perhaps matches TRBD1 (6 bases). Germline V lookup: CDR1 LNHDA, CDR2 SQIVND (reference sequence). The CDR3 covers 16 residues. Trimming stripped 2 bases from V and 1 base from J, with 13 bases between. The CDR3 loop is CASSIMTGSGTDTQYF. The CDR3 DNA reads TGTGCCAGTAGTATAATGACAGGTTCCGGCACAGATACGCAGTATTTT.

The CDR3 is CASSPPLGQGANYGYTF. The CDR3 region has the DNA TGTGCCAGCTCACCACCCTTGGGGCAGGGGGCAAACTATGGCTACACCTTC. V and J are TRBV18 and TRBJ1-2; the match to TRBD1 covers 8 bases. Per the germline V gene, CDR1 is KGHSH and CDR2 is LQKENI. This CDR3 contains 17 residues. The trim removed 0 bases at V and 2 bases at J, leaving 8 bases unmatched.

In its sample, this clonotype was seen a few times. The rearrangement links TRBV11-3 to TRBJ2-3; D is undetermined. V was clipped by 1 base and J by 6 bases, with 11 bases between them. CDR3 length: 14 amino acids. The germline gives CDR1 SGHNT, CDR2 YENEEA. Here the CDR3 reads CASSLAKAGDTQYF. Here the CDR3 DNA reads TGTGCCAGCAGCTTAGCTAAAGCCGGGGATACGCAGTATTTT.

This rearrangement joins TRBV6-5 to TRBJ1-1; D unclear. Germline CDR1 MNHEY, CDR2 SVGAGI. The CDR3 is 14 amino acids. Trimming left V 0 bases short and J 3 bases short, with 8 bases between. CDR3 sequence reads: CASSYSLPHTEAFF. The CDR3 region has the DNA TGTGCCAGCAGTTACTCGCTACCTCACACTGAAGCTTTCTTT.

This chain uses TRBV7-9 with TRBJ2-7; D perhaps matches TRBD1 (5 bases). The V and J ends lost 5 bases and 4 bases respectively, with 15 bases between them. The length of the CDR3 is 14 residues. Germline V lookup: CDR1 SEHNR, CDR2 FQNEAQ (reference sequence). The DNA of the CDR3 is TGTGCCAGCAGCCTAGGGGTAGGCAATTACGAGCAGTACTTC. It is translated as CASSLGVGNYEQYF.

V gene TRBV21-1 combines with J gene TRBJ2-7; the tabulated D call, TRBD1, remains unverified against the DNA. TRBV21-1 is a known pseudogene. The CDR3 length is 17 residues. In nucleotides, the CDR3 is TGTGCCAGCAGCAAAAGGGGACCTATGGGGACAGTGTACGAGCAGTACTTC. Residues: CASSKRGPMGTVYEQYF.

The V and J genes are TRBV7-2 and TRBJ2-5; 10 bases match TRBD2. The CDR3 consists of 15 residues. Germline CDR1 is SGHTA and CDR2 is FQGNSA. V dropped 5 bases and J dropped 0; count of bases not matched to a gene: 3. CDR3 region: CASSPTSGNQETQYF. CDR3 DNA sequence: TGTGCCAGCAGCCCAACTAGCGGGAACCAAGAGACCCAGTACTTC.